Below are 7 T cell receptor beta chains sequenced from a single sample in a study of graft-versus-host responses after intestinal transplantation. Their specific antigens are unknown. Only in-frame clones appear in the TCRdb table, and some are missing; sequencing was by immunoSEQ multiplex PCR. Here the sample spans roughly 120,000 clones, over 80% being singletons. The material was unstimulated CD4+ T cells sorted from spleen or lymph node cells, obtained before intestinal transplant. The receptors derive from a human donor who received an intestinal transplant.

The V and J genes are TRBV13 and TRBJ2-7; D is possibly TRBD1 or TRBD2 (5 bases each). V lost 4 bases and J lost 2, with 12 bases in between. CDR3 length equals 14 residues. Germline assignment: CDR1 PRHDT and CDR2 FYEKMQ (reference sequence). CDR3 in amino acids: CASSSRDRAYEQYF. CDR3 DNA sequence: TGTGCCAGCAGCTCCCGGGACCGAGCCTACGAGCAGTACTTC.

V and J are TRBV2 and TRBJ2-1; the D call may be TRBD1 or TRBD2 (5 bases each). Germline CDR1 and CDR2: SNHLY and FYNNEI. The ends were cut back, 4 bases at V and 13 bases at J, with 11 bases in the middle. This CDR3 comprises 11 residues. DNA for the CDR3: TGTGCCAGCAGTGGTCGGGACCCCCAGTTCTTC. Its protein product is CASSGRDPQFF.

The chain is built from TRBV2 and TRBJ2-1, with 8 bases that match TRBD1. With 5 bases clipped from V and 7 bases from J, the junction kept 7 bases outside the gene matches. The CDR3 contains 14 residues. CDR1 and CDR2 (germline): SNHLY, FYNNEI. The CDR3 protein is CASSQTGVANEQFF. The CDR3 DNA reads TGTGCCAGCAGTCAGACAGGGGTGGCGAATGAGCAGTTCTTC.

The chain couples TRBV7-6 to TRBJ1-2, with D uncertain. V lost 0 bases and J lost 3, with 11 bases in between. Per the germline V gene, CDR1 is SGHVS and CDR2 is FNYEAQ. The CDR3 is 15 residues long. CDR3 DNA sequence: TGTGCCAGCAGCTTAGCCGGTTGGGGAGACTATGGCTACACCTTC. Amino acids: CASSLAGWGDYGYTF.

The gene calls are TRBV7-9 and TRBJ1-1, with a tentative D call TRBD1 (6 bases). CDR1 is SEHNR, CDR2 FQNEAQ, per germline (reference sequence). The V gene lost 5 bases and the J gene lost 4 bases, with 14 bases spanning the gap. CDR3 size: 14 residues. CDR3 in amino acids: CASSRRQVGTEAFF. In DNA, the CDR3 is TGTGCCAGCAGCCGCCGACAGGTCGGCACTGAAGCTTTCTTT.

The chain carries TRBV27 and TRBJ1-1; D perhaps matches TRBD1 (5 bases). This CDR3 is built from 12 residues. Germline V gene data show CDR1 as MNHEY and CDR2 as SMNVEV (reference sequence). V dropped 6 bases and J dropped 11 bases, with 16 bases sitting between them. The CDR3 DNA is TGTGCCAGCAGGATTCGACAGTTGGAGGCTTTCTTT. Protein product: CASRIRQLEAFF.

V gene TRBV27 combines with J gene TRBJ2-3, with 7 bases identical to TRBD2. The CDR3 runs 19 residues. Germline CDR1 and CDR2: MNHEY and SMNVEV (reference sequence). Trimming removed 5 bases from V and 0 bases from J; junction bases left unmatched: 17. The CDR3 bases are TGTGCCAGCAGTCCCCCCCCAGCGGGGCCCAGGGTTAGCACAGATACGCAGTATTTT. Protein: CASSPPPAGPRVSTDTQYF.